This T cell receptor (beta chain) was retrieved from a study of patients and donors after allogeneic stem cell transplantation. TCRdb re-derived calls from the RT-PCR reads in MiXCR, one entry per CDR3 protein. The sample lists 190,000 or so distinct CDR3 sequences, roughly two fifths occurring once. CDR3 length: 13 residues. Per the germline V gene, CDR1 is SGHVS and CDR2 is FNYEAQ. With 5 bases removed from V and 3 bases from J, the gap between germline ends came to 8 bases. The chain joins TRBV7-6 to TRBJ1-5; D ambiguous. The specimen sequenced was blood, either unsorted or a sorted T cell fraction (not recorded which). The source of this sequence is a human donor who was either an allogeneic HSCT recipient or a stem cell or donor lymphocyte infusion donor (not recorded which). It is not recorded whose cells these are; they may come from a transplant donor. CDR3 DNA sequence: TGTGCCAGCAGCCGGAGGCACAATCAGCCCCAGCATTTT. Amino acids: CASSRRHNQPQHF.